The entry below describes one T cell receptor (beta chain). It has no known antigen specificity. No much larger clonotype is one base removed from it; base qualities were not supplied. This record comes from a study of CD8+ T cells in alopecia areata (dated by TCRdb to 2016 to 2019). In the study overall: Treated patients were enrolled in an open-label pilot trial of oral tofacitinib, 5 to 10 mg twice daily, for moderate-to-severe alopecia areata. Tofacitinib was administered for 6 to 18 months, and 6 months of follow-up off drug were then conducted to assess delayed response and recurrence. In treated patients, disease severity was measured using the SALT score, which gives the percentage of scalp surface area affected. To study T cell clonal expansion in alopecia areata, the researchers applied high-throughput TCRbeta sequencing to both the C3H/HeJ mouse model and human patients. On the human side, TCRbeta sequencing was run on scalp tissue and on sorted CD4+ and CD8+ peripheral blood T cells from healthy controls and from alopecia areata patients with either patchy or totalis/universalis disease. Biopsies were taken from tofacitinib-treated patients at baseline and at 4 and 24 weeks of treatment, and a later scalp biopsy was taken in several of the tofacitinib-treated patients. Scalp clonality was compared among normal scalp (n=4), patchy alopecia areata scalp (n=8), and alopecia totalis/universalis scalp (n=8). RNA came from the PAXgene miRNA kit for fixed scalp, the miRNeasy kit for PBMCs, and the RNeasy kit for mouse skin. TCRbeta CDR3 regions were amplified by immunoSEQ multiplex PCR using 35 Vbeta forward and 13 Jbeta reverse primers. Here is what the overall study found, with its caveats: Compared with normal scalp, lesional scalp had higher clonality and more expanded CD8+ clones, particularly in alopecia totalis/universalis, a pattern that suggests antigenic drive. Compared with mice, TCR sequences shared between patients were less clear, possibly partly because of HLA diversity across the patient population. Many expanded lesional clones were found to persist in scalp and blood during tofacitinib treatment, and relapse after treatment cessation may be partly explained by this persistence. Because the treated cohort was small and included a single nonresponder, larger studies are needed to assess links between baseline CD8+ expansion and response. Scalp clonality and the number of expanded CD8+ clones among the top 100 scalp clones were significantly decreased by tofacitinib. Resident alphabeta T cells in normal human skin are also sequenced, complicating scalp TCR repertoire analysis, unlike mouse skin dominated by gammadelta T cells.

The junction shows trimming of 8 bases on V and 7 bases on J, and the gene matches do not reach 10 bases of it. Via the germline V gene, CDR1 is SQVTM and CDR2 ANQGSEA. Taken from cysteine to phenylalanine, the CDR3 has 12 residues. Only the CDR3 DNA is retained, 36 bases long and in frame from the first base. In the paper's terms, the time point label means: 24 weeks on oral tofacitinib. The treatment or condition label, as the study defines it: oral pan-JAK inhibitor, 5-10 mg twice daily. Lesional scalp punch biopsies and peripheral blood were obtained from alopecia areata patients. PBMCs were isolated by density centrifugation and stained for CD3, CD4 and CD8, after which CD4+ and CD8+ T cells were sorted on a FACSAria. Library preparation used the immunoSEQ multiplex PCR assay. RNA was extracted from all samples and reverse transcribed into cDNA, which served as template for TCR sequencing. SuperScript III was used to make first-strand cDNA, primed with a 2:1 mix of oligo-dT and random hexamers. A synthetic immune receptor repertoire was used to gauge amplification bias, and whatever bias remained was removed computationally. On the authors' methods: After raw reads were preprocessed to remove errors, the CDR3 was defined following IMGT conventions as running from the conserved cysteine to phenylalanine. Clonality was computed as 1 minus the Shannon entropy, with the entropy normalized by log2 of the number of productive unique TCRs. Scalp TCRbeta sequences were cross-referenced with sorted blood CD4 and CD8 repertoires so that the CD4 or CD8 identity of scalp clones could be inferred. The table was pulled from immuneACCESS by TCRdb, which kept in-frame rearrangements only. Such tables lose some clones; where checked, under half of the loss comes from unresolved V genes, and the rest has no known cause. Clonal size and the V and J genes are those of that table, whereas D and trimming came from the DNA. The sample contains roughly 180,000 clones, 53% of them found a single time. Under 14% of the sample goes to the ten largest clones.

This receptor was taken from a human donor with alopecia areata. This chain joins TRBV29-1 to TRBJ1-2, with 7 bases matching TRBD1. The sequenced sample was CD8+ T cells sorted from blood, obtained at week 24, from a patient treated with tofacitinib. The CDR3 loop reads CSPTHRGRGYTF. The nucleotide sequence is given as TGCAGCCCCACCCACAGGGGTCGTGGCTACACCTTC.